These 8 T cell receptor beta chains share one sample of origin, sequenced in a study of identical twins. TCRdb passed the 5' RACE reads through MiXCR, listing each CDR3 protein once. The sample has 1.5 million to 2 million distinct CDR3 sequences, about 32% seen once; the top ten hold less than 0.35%. Input material: cord blood. The receptors stem from a newborn girl in good health.

The V and J genes are TRBV12-3 or TRBV12-4 and TRBJ2-7; possible D gene TRBD2, 6 bases. Trimming took 0 bases from V and 12 from J, leaving 12 bases between them. CDR3 length equals 12 residues. This CDR3 reads CASSLAGGDPYF. The CDR3, as DNA: TGTGCCAGCAGTTTAGCAGGCGGGGACCCGTACTTC.

For this clonotype: At one end, the junction sequence differs from germline, possibly due to a read error. The V call is TRBV7-9, the J call TRBJ1-1, with 7 bases matching TRBD1. The CDR3 runs to 12 residues. Germline V gene data show CDR1 as SEHNR and CDR2 as FQNEAQ (reference sequence). The DNA for the CDR3 is TGTGCCAACAGCTCGGACAGGCTTGAAGCTTTCTTT. As protein: CANSSDRLEAFF.

The chain recombines TRBV12-3 or TRBV12-4 with TRBJ1-1; no firm D call. Trimming cost V 0 bases and J 5 bases, with 16 bases left between them. The CDR3 is 16 residues long. The CDR3 sequence: CASSLAFGEGFTEAFF. In nucleotides, the CDR3 is TGTGCCAGCAGTTTAGCGTTCGGGGAGGGTTTTACTGAAGCTTTCTTT.

This chain uses TRBV5-6 with TRBJ2-1, with TRBD2 as a possible D gene (5 bases). The CDR3 has 16 amino acids. V lost 0 bases to trimming and J lost 1 base, with 11 bases between them. Germline CDR1 is SGHDT and CDR2 is YYEEEE. The DNA of the CDR3 is TGTGCCAGCAGCTTGGTGGCTCCGGGGTCCTACAATGAGCAGTTCTTC. The encoded protein is CASSLVAPGSYNEQFF. Looking up the rest from reference TRBV5-6 and TRBJ2-1 gives the full variable domain: DAGVTQSPTHLIKTRGQQVTLRCSPKSGHDTVSWYQQALGQGPQFIFQYYEEEERQRGNFPDRFSGHQFPNYSSELNVNALLLGDSALYLCASSLVAPGSYNEQFFGPGTRLTVL.

This clonotype has a handful of counts. This rearrangement joins TRBV20-1 to TRBJ2-3; 14 bases map to TRBD2. This CDR3 is built from 14 residues. V trimming: 6 bases; J trimming: 9 bases; junction bases outside the gene matches: 8. Germline CDR1 DFQATT, CDR2 SNEGSKA (reference sequence). Written as DNA, the CDR3 is TGCAGTGCCCCCGGGACTAGCGGGAGAGAAACGCAGTATTTT. Translation gives CSAPGTSGRETQYF.

Only a few counts were recorded for this clonotype. The V and J genes are TRBV25-1 and TRBJ2-3; TRBD1 or TRBD2 may be the D gene (5 bases each). This CDR3 has 13 residues. V was clipped by 0 bases and J by 11 bases, with 12 bases between them. The germline gives CDR1 MGHDK, CDR2 SYGVNS. The chain's CDR3 is CASSEYSGRVQYF. For the CDR3, the DNA is TGTGCCAGCAGTGAATATTCGGGACGCGTGCAGTATTTT.

In its sample, this clonotype was seen a few times. The gene calls are TRBV14 and TRBJ2-3; no clear D. This CDR3 contains 14 residues. CDR1 and CDR2 (germline): SGHDN, FVKESK. V dropped 4 bases and J dropped 0 bases, with 8 bases sitting between them. For the CDR3, the DNA is TGTGCCAGCAGCCCGTCTTTAAGCACAGATACGCAGTATTTT. Translating gives CASSPSLSTDTQYF.

The chain employs TRBV5-1 and TRBJ2-3; weak D call: TRBD2 (6 bases). Trimming pared 1 base from V and 5 bases from J, leaving 8 bases between. The germline V gene has CDR1 SGHRS and CDR2 YFSETQ. This CDR3 comprises 13 residues. CDR3 region: CASSLRGKDTQYF. The CDR3 DNA is TGCGCCAGCAGCTTGCGCGGGAAAGATACGCAGTATTTT. Looking up the rest from reference TRBV5-1 and TRBJ2-3 gives the full variable domain: KAGVTQTPRYLIKTRGQQVTLSCSPISGHRSVSWYQQTPGQGLQFLFEYFSETQRNKGNFPGRFSGRQFSNSRSEMNVSTLELGDSALYLCASSLRGKDTQYFGPGTRLTVL.